What follows is one TCR beta chain and its context. The table came from immunoSEQ multiplex PCR; TCRdb's copy has only in-frame clones and leaves some out. The sample holds fewer than 400,000 clones, 88% seen once. The sample is drawn from a study of Ad26.COV2.S vaccination and SARS-CoV-2 variants. This sample's treatment: 15 to 20 received Ad26.COV2.S at low or high dose, single or two shots; about 5 received placebo; per-sample allocation not given. Specimen acquisition occurred on day 63 following the initial vaccine or placebo injection. This CDR3 region has 14 residues. The V gene end was trimmed by 5 bases and the J gene end by 11 bases; junction bases not matched to a gene: 13. In germline, CDR1 is LNHDA, CDR2 SQIVND (reference sequence).

The gene calls are TRBV19 and TRBJ1-1, with 8 bases that match TRBD1. Here the sequenced sample was peripheral blood, taken in a trial of Ad26.COV2.S vaccine versus placebo. This clonotype originated in a person between 18 and 59 years old who received the Ad26.COV2.S COVID-19 vaccine or a placebo. Here the CDR3 DNA reads TGTGCCAGTAGTCAGGGACAGGATGGGGAATCGGCTTTCTTT. Amino acid sequence: CASSQGQDGESAFF.